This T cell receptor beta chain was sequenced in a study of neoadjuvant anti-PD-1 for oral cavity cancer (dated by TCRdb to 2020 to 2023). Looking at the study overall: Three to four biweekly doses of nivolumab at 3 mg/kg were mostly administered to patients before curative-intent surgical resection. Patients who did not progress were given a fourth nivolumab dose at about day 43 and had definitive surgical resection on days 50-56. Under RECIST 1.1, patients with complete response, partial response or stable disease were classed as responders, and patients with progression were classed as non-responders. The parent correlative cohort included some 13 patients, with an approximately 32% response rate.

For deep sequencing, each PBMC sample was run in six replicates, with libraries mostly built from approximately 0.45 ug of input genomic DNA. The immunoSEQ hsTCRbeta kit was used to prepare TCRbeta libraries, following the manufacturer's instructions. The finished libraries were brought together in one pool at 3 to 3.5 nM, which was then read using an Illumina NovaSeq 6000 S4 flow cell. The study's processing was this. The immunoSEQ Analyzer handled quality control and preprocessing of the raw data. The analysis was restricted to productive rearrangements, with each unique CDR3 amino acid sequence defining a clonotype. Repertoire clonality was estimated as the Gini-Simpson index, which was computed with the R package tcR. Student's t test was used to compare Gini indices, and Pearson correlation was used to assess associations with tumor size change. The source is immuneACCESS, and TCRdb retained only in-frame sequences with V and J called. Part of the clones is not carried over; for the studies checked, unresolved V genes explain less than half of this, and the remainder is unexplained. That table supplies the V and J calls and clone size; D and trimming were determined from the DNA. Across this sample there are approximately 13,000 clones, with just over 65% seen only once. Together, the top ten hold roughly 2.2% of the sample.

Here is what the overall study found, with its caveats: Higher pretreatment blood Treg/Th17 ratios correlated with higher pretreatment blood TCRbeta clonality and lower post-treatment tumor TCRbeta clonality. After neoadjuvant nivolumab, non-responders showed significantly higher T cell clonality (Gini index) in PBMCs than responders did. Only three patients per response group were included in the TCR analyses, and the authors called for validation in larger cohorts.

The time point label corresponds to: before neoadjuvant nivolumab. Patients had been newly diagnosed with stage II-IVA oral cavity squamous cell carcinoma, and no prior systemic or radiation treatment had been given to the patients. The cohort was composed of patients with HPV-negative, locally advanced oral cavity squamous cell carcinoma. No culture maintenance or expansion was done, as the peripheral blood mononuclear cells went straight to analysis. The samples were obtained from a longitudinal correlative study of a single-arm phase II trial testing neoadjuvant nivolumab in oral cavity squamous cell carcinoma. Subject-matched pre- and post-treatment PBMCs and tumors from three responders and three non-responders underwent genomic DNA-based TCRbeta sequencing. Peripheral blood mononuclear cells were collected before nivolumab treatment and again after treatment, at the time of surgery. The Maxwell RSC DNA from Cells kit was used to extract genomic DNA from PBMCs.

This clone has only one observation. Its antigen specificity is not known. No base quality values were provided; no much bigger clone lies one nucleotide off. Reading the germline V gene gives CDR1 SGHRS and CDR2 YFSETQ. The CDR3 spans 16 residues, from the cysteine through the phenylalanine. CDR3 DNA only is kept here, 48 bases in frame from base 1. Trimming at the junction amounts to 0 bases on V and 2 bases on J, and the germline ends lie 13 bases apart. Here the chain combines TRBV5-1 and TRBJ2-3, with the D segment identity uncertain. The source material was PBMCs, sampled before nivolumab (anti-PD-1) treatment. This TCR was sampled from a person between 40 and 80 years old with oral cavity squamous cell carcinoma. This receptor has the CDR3 CASSLVARGATDTQYF. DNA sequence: TGCGCCAGCAGCTTGGTTGCCCGAGGAGCCACAGATACGCAGTATTTT.